The 17 T cell receptor beta chains in this list originate from one sample, sequenced in a study of shared clonotypes between healthy human individuals. CD45RO-negative, CCR7-positively selected cells formed the naive CD8 fraction, excluding terminally differentiated effector memory CD45RA+ cells. Sequencing was performed with immunoSEQ multiplex PCR; in TCRdb, only in-frame clones are kept and a portion is missing. In the table there are more than 500,000 clones, approximately 96% of which are singletons. The sample comprised naive CD8+ T cells sorted from blood. Receptors originate from a woman in her twenties or thirties in good health.

The sample holds one count of this clone. The J gene is TRBJ2-5, the V gene TRBV5-8; tentatively, D is TRBD1 (6 bases). Germline V gene lookup returns CDR1 SGHTS and CDR2 YDEGEE. The CDR3 loop spans 15 amino acids. Trimming removed 1 base at V and 5 bases at J, with 15 bases between. The CDR3 sequence: CASSLQGIVQETQYF. CDR3 sequence (DNA): TGTGCCAGCAGCTTGCAGGGGATTGTCCAGGAGACCCAGTACTTC.

The chain carries TRBV7-9 and TRBJ2-7; D is possibly TRBD1 or TRBD2 (5 bases each). Per the germline V gene, CDR1 is SEHNR and CDR2 is FQNEAQ (reference sequence). Deletions cut 5 bases from V and 1 base from J, with 12 bases between. The CDR3 contains 14 residues. In DNA form, the CDR3 reads TGTGCCAGCAGCCCCCGGGACGGTTCCTACGAGCAGTACTTC. As protein: CASSPRDGSYEQYF.

This clone was seen only a few times. This rearrangement joins TRBV4-1 to TRBJ1-1; possible D gene TRBD1, 5 bases. The CDR3 covers 15 residues. The V gene's germline CDR1 is MGHRA and CDR2 YSYEKL. V dropped 1 base and J dropped 0 bases, with 9 bases sitting between them. CDR3 in amino acids: CASSQGQFMNTEAFF. CDR3 bases: TGCGCCAGCAGCCAAGGACAGTTTATGAACACTGAAGCTTTCTTT.

This chain joins TRBV5-6 and TRBJ2-3; D is ambiguous. The CDR3 extends over 14 amino acids. V gave up 4 bases and J gave up 5 bases, with 14 bases separating them. Looked up from germline, CDR1 is SGHDT and CDR2 is YYEEEE. CDR3 sequence: CASSPNTGLDTQYF. The CDR3 DNA reads TGTGCCAGCAGCCCAAACACGGGCCTAGATACGCAGTATTTT.

This chain connects TRBV28 to TRBJ2-1, with 9 bases matching TRBD1. Trimming took 8 bases from V and 7 from J; bases not matched to a gene: 6. Per germline, CDR1 MDHEN and CDR2 SYDVKM. The CDR3 totals 13 residues. The CDR3 loop reads CASFWTGANEQFF. The CDR3 nucleotides are TGTGCCAGCTTTTGGACAGGGGCTAATGAGCAGTTCTTC. Complete variable domain (other parts from reference TRBV28 and TRBJ2-1): DVKVTQSSRYLVKRTGEKVFLECVQDMDHENMFWYRQDPGLGLRLIYFSYDVKMKEKGDIPEGYSVSREKKERFSLILESASTNQTSMYLCASFWTGANEQFFGPGTRLTVL.

This chain links TRBV13 with TRBJ2-1; D is unresolved. CDR3 length: 11 residues. The germline gives CDR1 PRHDT, CDR2 FYEKMQ (reference sequence). Trimming took 5 bases from V and 7 from J, leaving 6 bases between them. CDR3 bases: TGTGCCAGCAGCGGTACAAATGAGCAGTTCTTC. The encoded protein is CASSGTNEQFF.

Remarks on this clone: Different DNA sequences within this sample yield the same CDR3. CDR3 sequence reads: CASSFQGASYEQYF. CDR3 bases: TGTGCCAGCAGTTTTCAGGGGGCTTCCTACGAGCAGTACTTC. The chain combines TRBV27 with TRBJ2-7; 8 bases are shared with TRBD1. Trimming took 3 bases from V and 1 from J; bases not matched to a gene: 2. Germline values: CDR1 MNHEY, CDR2 SMNVEV (reference sequence). This CDR3 contains 14 residues.

In the case of this clone: The sample holds other DNA sequences that translate to the same CDR3. This chain connects TRBV27 to TRBJ2-7; TRBD1 matches at 8 bases. This CDR3 is 13 amino acids long. Trimming cost V 5 bases and J 3 bases; bases outside gene matches: 3. The germline V gene encodes CDR1 MNHEY and CDR2 SMNVEV (reference sequence). The CDR3 reads CASSPGQGYEQYF. Written as DNA, the CDR3 is TGTGCCAGCAGTCCTGGACAGGGCTACGAGCAGTACTTC.

J is TRBJ2-1 and V is TRBV5-6; 12 positions match TRBD2. Trimming removed 5 bases from V and 7 bases from J; junction bases left unmatched: 10. Germline V gives CDR1 SGHDT, CDR2 YYEEEE. The CDR3 extends over 16 amino acids. The CDR3 sequence is CASSPTTSGRGNEQFF. The DNA of the CDR3 is TGTGCCAGCAGTCCCACGACTAGCGGGAGAGGTAATGAGCAGTTCTTC.

The chain links TRBV11-2 to TRBJ2-5, with 7 bases fitting TRBD2. The better agreement between TRBJ2-7 and the DNA end casts doubt on the J call. Germline CDR1 reads SGHAT; CDR2 reads FQNNGV. The CDR3 is made up of 16 amino acids. CDR3 sequence: CASSSLSGPSSYEQYF. CDR3 nucleotide sequence: TGTGCCAGCAGCTCTCTTAGCGGGCCCAGCTCCTACGAGCAGTACTTC.

CDR3 coding DNA: TGTGCCAGCAGCTGGACAGAAGGATTCTATGGCTACACCTTC. As protein: CASSWTEGFYGYTF. The rearrangement links TRBV7-9 to TRBJ1-2, with a possible D match to TRBD1 (6 bases). V was cut by 4 bases and J by 4 bases, with 13 bases left in between. Germline assignment: CDR1 SEHNR and CDR2 FQNEAQ (reference sequence). The CDR3 length is 14 residues.

The chain has TRBV5-6 and TRBJ2-7, with TRBD2 matching over 13 bases. Germline trimming cut 0 bases from V and 3 bases from J; bases unmatched to any gene: 3. This CDR3 is 16 amino acids long. Germline V CDR1 and CDR2: SGHDT, YYEEEE. The DNA for the CDR3 is TGTGCCAGCAGCTTGGGACTAGCGGGGGGTTACTACGAGCAGTACTTC. Protein sequence: CASSLGLAGGYYEQYF.

The genes are TRBV28 and TRBJ2-5; 8 bases map to TRBD1. The J call is uncertain, as TRBJ2-7 better fits the DNA end. The CDR3 contains 13 residues. CDR1 is MDHEN, CDR2 SYDVKM, per germline. CDR3: CASRGQVFNEQYF. The CDR3 DNA reads as TGTGCCAGCAGGGGACAGGTTTTCAACGAGCAGTACTTC.

The chain employs TRBV11-2 and TRBJ2-7; 10 bases map to TRBD2. J was trimmed by 3 bases and V by 4 bases; bases with no gene match: 6. The CDR3 sequence is 15 residues long. The germline CDR1 and CDR2 sequences are SGHAT and FQNNGV. CDR3 protein: CASSSVAGGFYEQYF. CDR3 coding DNA: TGTGCCAGCAGCTCCGTAGCGGGAGGTTTCTACGAGCAGTACTTC.

This chain joins TRBV29-1 and TRBJ2-5; D tentatively reads TRBD1 or TRBD2 (5 bases each). Gene TRBJ2-7 matches the end of the DNA better, so the J call may be wrong. The CDR3 loop spans 13 amino acids. Germline V gene lookup returns CDR1 SQVTM and CDR2 ANQGSEA. The CDR3 protein is CSVEEGTTYEQYF. The DNA for the CDR3 is TGCAGCGTTGAAGAAGGGACGACCTACGAGCAGTACTTC.

In this sample, this clone turned up once. This chain connects TRBV20-1 to TRBJ2-7, with 7 nucleotides matching TRBD2. Germline CDR1 and CDR2: DFQATT and SNEGSKA (reference sequence). The CDR3 is 11 residues long. The CDR3 reads CIGTTDYEQYF. The CDR3 DNA reads TGCATCGGGACTACAGACTACGAGCAGTACTTC.

J is TRBJ2-7 and V is TRBV23-1; a weak D match, TRBD1 (5 bases). TRBV23-1 is designated an ORF whose function remains uncertain. The CDR3 is made up of 15 amino acids. V was pared by 3 bases and J by 7 bases, with 19 bases between. CDR3 sequence reads: CASSQRQGPYPEQYF. The CDR3 nucleotides read TGCGCCAGCAGTCAGAGGCAGGGCCCCTATCCAGAGCAGTACTTC.